This T cell receptor beta chain was captured in a study of CD8+ T cells in alopecia areata. The germline gives CDR1 LGHNA, CDR2 YSYQKL. J lost 0 bases, V lost 0 bases, and 4 bases had no gene match. This CDR3 contains 17 residues. RNA was extracted and reverse transcribed into cDNA as the sequencing template. Generated by immunoSEQ multiplex PCR, the TCRdb table keeps only in-frame clones and is missing some. The sample includes about 3,000 clones, none of them occurring once. Time point of the sample: mouse skin 3 weeks after grafting. To note about this clone: The listed genes are named as in mouse. Read data end 4 residues before the CDR3 end; the end is taken from the germline J gene.

The receptor was isolated from a C3H/HeJ mouse with alopecia areata. This strain's MHC haplotype is H2-k. The chain is built from TRBV2 and TRBJ2-3; 9 bases match TRBD2. The material was skin, obtained at week 3. This CDR3 reads CASSQDDWGYSAETLYF. The CDR3 bases that were read are TGTGCCAGCAGCCAAGATGACTGGGGGTATAGTGCAGAA.